This T cell receptor (beta chain) was obtained from a study of blood T cells in healthy people across ages (dated by TCRdb to between 2015 and 2016). Background for the entire study: In model experiments, roughly one uniquely barcoded TCR beta cDNA molecule per two T cells was captured by template switching. To track age-related changes in TCR beta repertoire diversity, the study relied on deep sequencing normalized with unique cDNA molecular identifiers. Four age groups were formed from the donors: young (average approximately 16 years), middle-aged (around 39), aged (over 55) and long-lived (around 82). Donors of different ages were randomly distributed across sequencing lanes to avoid experimental bias. The study analyzed two additional independent replicas of 1 million unique cDNA reads from the same blood draw for two donors, one aged 18 to 30 and one aged 80 or older. Broad study findings and their caveats: Estimates of total diversity from one million sequenced T cells were regarded as lower bounds and underestimates. Compared with the aged group, more naive CD4+ T cells, fewer expanded clones and increased TCR diversity were shown by the long-lived group, suggesting age selection. Conclusive comparison of naive and antigen-experienced compartments was prevented by the profiling of bulk unsorted PBMCs. The percentage of naive T cells measured by flow cytometry correlated strongly with observed TCR beta diversity. Because the CMV infection status of the donors was unknown, age-related changes in expanded clonotypes may potentially have been confounded. As age increased, observed TCR beta diversity per million T cells dropped in a roughly linear way, and a significant reduction was already evident by age 40.

The germline V and J ends show losses of 6 bases and 8 bases respectively, and no gene match explains 7 bases of the junction. According to the germline V gene, CDR1 reads SQVTM and CDR2 reads ANQGSEA. Inclusive of the bounding cysteine and phenylalanine, the CDR3 is 15 residues long. The entry retains the CDR3 DNA only, 45 bases that are in frame from base 1. The library was prepared using 5' RACE. Data came from an Illumina HiSeq 2500. A second PCR of roughly 6 to 12 cycles was performed with a sample-barcoded 5' primer and a J-beta primer mix. A unique molecular identifier was introduced onto each TCR beta cDNA molecule by a template-switch 5' adaptor carrying 12 random nucleotides. Each sample yielded at least 2.5 million CDR3-containing paired-end reads. First-strand cDNA synthesis was performed from all RNA using the Mint cDNA synthesis kit, with priming by a TRBC-specific oligonucleotide. After uracil-DNA glycosylase treatment, a first 18-cycle PCR used universal primers M1SS and BC2_uni_R on all cDNA. Regarding the original processing steps: For normalization, 1 million high-quality reads were randomly selected from each sample, with every read carrying a distinct molecular identifier. Reads with shared molecular identifiers were discarded instead of being binned into consensus sequences. MiTCR, run with a Q25 quality threshold and the strictest error-elimination algorithm, handled CDR3 identification, clonotype clustering and error correction. A nonparametric unseen species model using Euler transformation provided a lower-bound estimate of total TCR beta diversity. TCRdb reanalyzed the raw reads on its own, using fastp at Q25 for trimming and MiXCR for clone calling, and kept in-frame beta chains. Each CDR3 protein appears once, grouped with its most common genes and DNA. These V and J calls are TCRdb output, not the study's own analysis. The sample table holds 1,500,000 or so distinct CDR3 sequences, of which about 45% were seen once. About 3.8% of the sample goes to the ten largest clones.

Details on this clonotype: This clone's antigen is unknown. Base qualities are not provided; no much larger clone lies one nucleotide away.

Donors were 35 to 40 systemically healthy Caucasian individuals from Russia aged roughly 6 to 95 years. About 10 milliliters of peripheral blood were drawn from each donor into EDTA-treated Vacutainer tubes. Ficoll-Paque density-gradient centrifugation was used to isolate PBMCs, with at least 7 million per sample. Trizol reagent was used to extract total RNA from PBMCs, with at least 6 micrograms per sample. Naive CD45RAhigh/CD27high T cell percentages were measured by flow cytometry on a PBMC aliquot from every donor. This clonotype originated in a woman younger than 35 in good health. Recombination linked TRBV29-1 to TRBJ2-1, and TRBD2 matches 16 of the central bases. The sequencing sample was made of blood. The bases read TGCAGCGTCCCGGGACTAGCGGGAGGGACTGATGAGCAGTTCTTC. This sequence encodes CSVPGLAGGTDEQFF.